Shown below are 31 T cell receptor beta chains from a single sample sequenced in a study of blood T cell repertoires in COVID-19. TCRdb's table, derived via immunoSEQ multiplex PCR, lists solely in-frame clones and lacks some. The sample records approximately 190,000 clones, roughly 80% being singletons. Sequenced sample: peripheral blood. The receptors derive from a man younger than 40 with active or convalescent COVID-19.

This chain joins TRBV28 and TRBJ2-7, with TRBD1 matching 9 bases. V was pared by 4 bases and J by 3 bases, with 4 bases of the junction left unmatched. The germline V gene has CDR1 MDHEN and CDR2 SYDVKM. The CDR3 is 14 amino acids. The CDR3 DNA is TGTGCCAGCAGTTCCGGGACAGGGATCTACGAGCAGTACGTC. Amino acid sequence: CASSSGTGIYEQYV.

This chain uses TRBV9 with TRBJ2-5, with D possibly being TRBD2 (6 bases). The germline CDR1 and CDR2 sequences are SGDLS and YYNGEE. This CDR3 is built from 14 residues. Trimming took off 0 bases at V and 4 bases at J, with 10 bases between the two ends. The CDR3: CASSVGGTGETQYF. The DNA for the CDR3 is TGTGCCAGCAGCGTAGGAGGGACTGGAGAGACCCAGTACTTC.

The V call is TRBV25-1, the J call TRBJ2-2; D remains unclear. The CDR3 totals 14 residues. V lost 3 bases, J lost 1 base, and 6 bases lay in between. Germline V gene lookup returns CDR1 MGHDK and CDR2 SYGVNS. The CDR3 is CASSEYRNTGELFF. As DNA, the CDR3 is TGTGCCAGCAGTGAGTATCGGAACACCGGGGAGCTGTTTTTT.

The gene calls are TRBV29-1 and TRBJ2-3, with D possibly matching TRBD2 (6 bases). V shed 4 bases and J shed 2 bases, with 10 bases lying between them. The CDR3 is 13 residues long. The germline gives CDR1 SQVTM, CDR2 ANQGSEA. Here the CDR3 reads CSVVGGATDTQYF. In DNA form, the CDR3 reads TGCAGCGTTGTAGGAGGGGCCACAGATACGCAGTATTTT.

The chain uses TRBV5-4 and TRBJ2-2, with D possibly TRBD2 on 7 matching bases. Trimming pared 1 base from V and 3 bases from J, leaving 10 bases between. CDR3 size: 15 residues. Germline assignment: CDR1 SGHNT and CDR2 YYREEE (reference sequence). CDR3 region: CASSLTGGYTGELFF. The DNA for the CDR3 is TGTGCCAGCAGCTTGACGGGGGGCTACACCGGGGAGCTGTTTTTT.

The V and J genes are TRBV6-4 and TRBJ2-1, with D tentatively TRBD2 (5 bases). The germline gives CDR1 MRHNA, CDR2 SNTAGT. V was pared by 1 base and J by 6 bases, with 13 bases between. The length of the CDR3 is 15 residues. CDR3 loop: CASSDLYREVNEQFF. The CDR3, as DNA: TGTGCCAGCAGTGACTTATACCGGGAAGTCAATGAGCAGTTCTTC.

In nucleotides, the CDR3 is TGTGCCACCAGTGACCCCGGACTAGCGGGAGGGCCGGAAGATACGCAGTATTTT. Protein sequence: CATSDPGLAGGPEDTQYF. This sequence joins TRBV24-1 and TRBJ2-3; 15 positions match TRBD2. The germline gives CDR1 KGHDR, CDR2 SFDVKD. This CDR3 is 18 amino acids long. V was clipped by 4 bases and J by 5 bases; unmatched bases: 9.

The chain couples TRBV5-1 to TRBJ2-7; 7 nucleotides match TRBD1. Losses at the gene ends were 4 bases for V and 5 bases for J; bases not matched to a gene: 9. The V gene's germline CDR1 is SGHRS and CDR2 YFSETQ. This CDR3 is 14 amino acids long. CDR3 sequence reads: CASSPRIDRDEQYV. CDR3 DNA: TGCGCCAGCAGCCCGCGGATTGACAGGGACGAGCAGTACGTC.

The chain recombines TRBV6-5 with TRBJ2-3; TRBD2 matches at 11 bases. After removal of 5 bases from V and 6 bases from J, the junction contained 7 bases not matched to a gene. The V gene's germline CDR1 is MNHEY and CDR2 SVGAGI. This CDR3 is 15 amino acids long. The CDR3 region is CASSPGTSGPDTQYF. CDR3 DNA: TGTGCCAGCAGTCCCGGGACTAGCGGCCCCGATACGCAGTATTTT.

This rearrangement joins TRBV5-1 to TRBJ2-1, with TRBD2 identical over 7 bases. The CDR3 consists of 14 residues. Germline CDR1 SGHRS, CDR2 YFSETQ. After removal of 0 bases from V and 8 bases from J, the junction contained 5 bases not matched to a gene. As DNA, the CDR3 is TGCGCCAGCAGCTTGGACGGGGGGAGAGATGAGCAGTTCTTC. Translation gives CASSLDGGRDEQFF. The whole variable domain, filled in from reference TRBV5-1 and TRBJ2-1, reads KAGVTQTPRYLIKTRGQQVTLSCSPISGHRSVSWYQQTPGQGLQFLFEYFSETQRNKGNFPGRFSGRQFSNSRSEMNVSTLELGDSALYLCASSLDGGRDEQFFGPGTRLTVL.

The chain joins TRBV7-2 to TRBJ2-3, with D unclear. The CDR3 spans 14 residues. V was clipped by 1 base and J by 0 bases, with 5 bases between them. CDR1 and CDR2 from the germline V gene are SGHTA and FQGNSA. In DNA form, the CDR3 reads TGTGCCAGCAGCTTAGGAGTCAGCACAGATACGCAGTATTTT. Its protein is CASSLGVSTDTQYF.

This clone was counted between two and nine times. The genes are TRBV18 and TRBJ1-5; 11 nucleotides align to TRBD1. Germline loops: CDR1 KGHSH, CDR2 LQKENI. V trimming: 5 bases; J trimming: 8 bases; junction bases outside the gene matches: 5. CDR3 length: 14 residues. CDR3 nucleotides: TGTGCCAGCTCATCCGGGACAGGGGGAGAGCCCCAGCATTTT. Translation gives CASSSGTGGEPQHF.

The CDR3 spells CAWGRQGAVHGYTF. The DNA of the CDR3 is TGTGCCTGGGGGAGACAGGGGGCTGTGCATGGCTACACCTTC. The chain combines TRBV30 with TRBJ1-2; 10 bases agree with TRBD1. CDR1 is GTSNPN and CDR2 is SVGIG in the germline V gene (reference sequence). CDR3 length: 14 amino acids. Trimming removed 5 bases from V and 6 bases from J; junction bases left unmatched: 9.

The gene calls are TRBV12-5 and TRBJ1-1, with D possibly being TRBD1 (6 bases). The V end was cut by 5 bases, the J end by 4 bases, with 20 bases between. Germline V lookup: CDR1 LGHNT, CDR2 FRNRAP. The CDR3 sequence is 16 residues long. The CDR3 protein is CASGPLLGQGSTEAFF. The CDR3 DNA reads TGTGCTAGTGGTCCCCTCCTAGGGCAGGGGAGCACTGAAGCTTTCTTT. Together with reference TRBV12-5 and TRBJ1-1, the CDR3 gives the full variable domain: DARVTQTPRHKVTEMGQEVTMRCQPILGHNTVFWYRQTMMQGLELLAYFRNRAPLDDSGMPKDRFSAEMPDATLATLKIQPSEPRDSAVYFCASGPLLGQGSTEAFFGQGTRLTVV.

The chain employs TRBV7-2 and TRBJ1-5; D remains unclear. V was cut by 1 base and J by 5 bases, with 6 bases left in between. The CDR3 contains 13 residues. Germline V gene lookup returns CDR1 SGHTA and CDR2 FQGNSA. DNA for the CDR3: TGTGCCAGCAGCTTAGGGGGAGATCAGCCCCAGCATTTT. Translation gives CASSLGGDQPQHF.

The V call is TRBV19, the J call TRBJ2-2; 7 positions agree with TRBD2. CDR3 length equals 15 residues. V shed 5 bases and J 1 base; nucleotides not matched to a gene: 4. In germline, CDR1 is LNHDA, CDR2 SQIVND (reference sequence). The DNA of the CDR3 is TGTGCCAGTAGTGCCCCGGGAGGGAACACCGGGGAGCTGTTTTTT. Its protein is CASSAPGGNTGELFF.

This clone was detected only a few times. The rearrangement joins TRBV9 to TRBJ2-7; D is possibly TRBD2 (7 bases). Per the germline V gene, CDR1 is SGDLS and CDR2 is YYNGEE. This CDR3 region has 15 residues. V lost 4 bases to trimming and J lost 2 bases, with 16 bases between them. CDR3 bases: TGTGCCAGCAGCCCCCACAGGGAGGGGACCTACGAGCAGTACTTC. Translating gives CASSPHREGTYEQYF.

This chain joins TRBV10-3 and TRBJ2-2, with unresolved D. The CDR3 totals 16 residues. Germline V gene lookup returns CDR1 ENHRY and CDR2 SYGVKD. The V and J ends lost 3 bases and 1 base respectively, with 12 bases between them. As DNA, the CDR3 is TGTGCCATCAGTGAACTCAGGATACAGAACACCGGGGAGCTGTTTTTT. Protein: CAISELRIQNTGELFF.

The DNA of the CDR3 is TGTGCTAGTAAAGAGGCGGGAGGGAGCGTGACAGCTTTCTTT. Protein: CASKEAGGSVTAFF. The V gene is TRBV12-5, the J gene TRBJ1-1; D is ambiguous. CDR3 length: 14 amino acids. V lost 8 bases and J lost 10, with 23 bases in between. Per the germline V gene, CDR1 is LGHNT and CDR2 is FRNRAP.

The chain employs TRBV19 and TRBJ2-2; D is unresolved. This CDR3 has 14 residues. The V and J ends lost 0 bases and 4 bases respectively, with 6 bases between them. CDR1 and CDR2 (germline): LNHDA, SQIVND (reference sequence). CDR3 loop: CASSIDLPTGELFF. CDR3 nucleotide sequence: TGTGCCAGTAGTATAGATCTCCCCACCGGGGAGCTGTTTTTT.

The V call is TRBV3-1 (or the pseudogene TRBV3-2), the J call TRBJ2-5; 8 nucleotides agree with TRBD2. CDR1 is LGHDT, CDR2 YNNKEL, per germline (reference sequence). The CDR3 extends over 14 amino acids. J lost 1 base, V lost 4 bases, and 2 bases had no gene match. Here the CDR3 DNA reads TGTGCCAGCAGCCCCGGACTAGCCCAAGAGACCCAGTACTTC. Translated, it gives CASSPGLAQETQYF.

The rearrangement uses TRBV19 and TRBJ1-5; possibly TRBD1 for D (6 bases). V lost 0 bases and J 7 bases, leaving 10 bases between the germline ends. The CDR3 has 14 amino acids. Germline V gives CDR1 LNHDA, CDR2 SQIVND (reference sequence). As DNA, the CDR3 is TGTGCCAGTAGTATAGAGGGGGCTAAACAGCCCCAGCATTTT. Its translation: CASSIEGAKQPQHF.

The genes are TRBV6-1 and TRBJ2-1; a possible D gene is TRBD1 (6 bases). With 0 bases removed from V and 10 bases from J, the gap between germline ends came to 13 bases. The CDR3 spans 14 residues. Per germline, CDR1 MNHNS and CDR2 SASEGT. CDR3: CASSEAPTTGEQFF. The CDR3 DNA follows: TGTGCCAGCAGTGAAGCGCCGACCACAGGGGAGCAGTTCTTC.

This clone was observed a few times. The CDR3 region has the DNA TGTGCCAGTAGTAGTCTTCCGGGACTAGCGAGCGGGGAGCTGTTTTTT. It encodes CASSSLPGLASGELFF. The chain joins TRBV19 to TRBJ2-2; TRBD2 aligns across 10 bases. The CDR3 has 16 amino acids. Trimming took 4 bases from V and 7 from J; bases not matched to a gene: 9. Germline CDR1 and CDR2: LNHDA and SQIVND (reference sequence).

The chain combines TRBV18 with TRBJ1-3; the D is unclear. This CDR3 region has 15 residues. CDR1 is KGHSH, CDR2 LQKENI, per germline. V gave up 2 bases and J gave up 2 bases, with 10 bases separating them. This CDR3 is CASSPSAAAGNTIYF. CDR3 in DNA: TGTGCCAGCTCACCATCGGCGGCAGCTGGAAACACCATATATTTT.

This clone is a singleton in its sample. This chain joins TRBV9 and TRBJ2-1, with TRBD2 as a possible D gene (5 bases). The CDR3 consists of 15 residues. V was shortened by 3 bases and J by 6 bases, with 16 bases between the two germline ends. From germline, CDR1 is SGDLS and CDR2 YYNGEE. The CDR3 nucleotides read TGTGCCAGCAGCGCCCCCGAGGGAATAGGCAATGAGCAGTTCTTC. Translation gives CASSAPEGIGNEQFF.

The chain joins TRBV10-3 to TRBJ2-7; the D gene is possibly TRBD1 (7 bases). This CDR3 is built from 15 residues. CDR1 and CDR2 from the germline V gene are ENHRY and SYGVKD. V was shortened by 4 bases and J by 0 bases, with 13 bases between the two germline ends. The CDR3 nucleotides are TGTGCCATCAGTGGGAGGGGGCCTAGCTCCTACGAGCAGTACTTC. Its translation is CAISGRGPSSYEQYF.

The chain employs TRBV27 and TRBJ1-2, with 11 positions matching TRBD1. Germline V gene sequence: CDR1 MNHEY, CDR2 SMNVEV (reference sequence). The length of the CDR3 is 16 residues. After removal of 5 bases from V and 5 bases from J, the junction contained 10 bases not matched to a gene. As DNA, the CDR3 is TGTGCCAGCAGTCCAATAGGACAGGGGGCGGTATATGGCTACACCTTC. Translating gives CASSPIGQGAVYGYTF.

Only one count was recorded for this clone. The V gene is TRBV5-8, the J gene TRBJ1-5; weak D call: TRBD1 (5 bases). V was cut by 4 bases and J by 8 bases, with 16 bases left in between. This CDR3 region has 14 residues. Germline lookup yields CDR1 SGHTS and CDR2 YDEGEE. The CDR3 DNA follows: TGTGCCAGCAGCGCCGGCTTGGGGGGTGAGCCCCAGCATTTT. Its translation is CASSAGLGGEPQHF.

The gene calls are TRBV12-3 or TRBV12-4 and TRBJ1-2; D is unclear. V was clipped by 5 bases and J by 9 bases, with 10 bases between them. This CDR3 has 11 amino acids. CDR3 in amino acids: CASSNTRSYTF. In nucleotides, the CDR3 is TGTGCCAGCAGTAATACGAGGAGCTACACCTTC.

V usage is TRBV6-2 or TRBV6-3 and J usage is TRBJ2-7; D gene ambiguous. The CDR3 consists of 13 residues. Germline values: CDR1 MNHEY, CDR2 SVGEGT. With 8 bases removed from V and 5 bases from J, the gap between germline ends came to 16 bases. Written as DNA, the CDR3 is TGTGCCAGCGGCCTATGGTCCGACAACGAGCAGTACTTC. It yields the protein CASGLWSDNEQYF.